This T cell receptor (beta chain) is from a study of T-cell reconstitution after alpha-beta-depleted transplantation in children. Notes on the study in general: Reportedly, alpha-beta T cells present about two months post-transplant originated from several hundred expanded clones of graft origin.

On this clonotype itself: As yet, its antigen is unknown.

CDR1 ENHRY and CDR2 SYGVKD come from the germline V gene. The CDR3 has 11 amino acids. V dropped 2 bases and J dropped 4 bases, with 3 bases sitting between them. The library targeted TCRbeta and was prepared with unique molecular identifiers. TCRdb recomputed calls from the PCR reads with MiXCR, one row per CDR3 protein. The sample includes roughly 28,000 distinct CDR3 sequences, 15% to 20% of them seen just once. The rearrangement uses TRBV10-3 and TRBJ2-7; D not certain. The source is a male patient between 2 and 10 years old who had a stem cell transplant for acute lymphoblastic leukemia, so the T cells may come from the graft donor. The material sequenced was PBMCs, mostly from graft donor cells, taken 60 days after TCRalphabeta/CD19-depleted stem cell transplant. The CDR3 coding sequence is TGTGCCATCAGTGAGCGGTACGAGCAGTACTTC. This encodes CAISERYEQYF.